This T cell receptor (beta chain) came from a study of cytomegalovirus exposure and HLA in healthy donors. About the study: From HLA-typed donors, an early data release held about 85 million unique TCRs.

The PCR employed 60 Vbeta primers together with 13 Jbeta primers. Repertoires were generated with immunoSEQ multiplex PCR, while TCRdb's copy carries only in-frame clones and drops some. The sample yields over 85,000 clones, approximately 80% seen once. V lost 1 base, J lost 5 bases, and 9 bases lay in between. This CDR3 spans 14 amino acids. The germline CDR1 and CDR2 sequences are LGHNA and YNFKEQ. With respect to this clone: Its matching antigen is unknown.

The study's findings and limits: A few CMV-associated chains proved CMV antigen-specific in vitro. Later analysis showed most CMV-associated TCR beta chains appearing HLA-restricted.

This TCR was recovered from a man between 25 and 39 years old in good health and CMV-seropositive. This chain connects TRBV4-2 to TRBJ2-1, with D uncertain. The sample taken for sequencing was PBMCs. The chain's CDR3 is CASSQVDFNNEQFF. The CDR3 nucleotides read TGTGCCAGCAGCCAAGTAGACTTCAACAATGAGCAGTTCTTC.